This T cell receptor beta chain came from a study of read filtering for tumor transcriptome and immune sequencing. Germline CDR1 and CDR2: DFQATT and SNEGSKA (reference sequence). The CDR3 spans 12 residues. Trimming shortened V by 3 bases and J by 12 bases, and 17 bases separated the two germline ends. Only a few counts were recorded for this clonotype. This library used approximately 370 ng RNA and molecular barcoded adaptors spanning alpha/delta and beta/gamma chains. TCRdb re-called the reads with MiXCR, one entry per CDR3 protein. This sample has about 39,000 distinct CDR3 sequences, with roughly an eighth found just once. Every patient had bone marrow sampled while the disease was active.

Sequencing input: a population of CD138-negative cells sorted from bone marrow. The V call is TRBV20-1, the J call TRBJ1-1; possible D gene TRBD1, 5 bases. The clonotype comes from a donor aged 40 or older with multiple myeloma. In DNA form, the CDR3 reads TGCAGTGCTAGTAGGGGAAGTAGGGGTTCTTTCTTT. This gives the protein CSASRGSRGSFF.